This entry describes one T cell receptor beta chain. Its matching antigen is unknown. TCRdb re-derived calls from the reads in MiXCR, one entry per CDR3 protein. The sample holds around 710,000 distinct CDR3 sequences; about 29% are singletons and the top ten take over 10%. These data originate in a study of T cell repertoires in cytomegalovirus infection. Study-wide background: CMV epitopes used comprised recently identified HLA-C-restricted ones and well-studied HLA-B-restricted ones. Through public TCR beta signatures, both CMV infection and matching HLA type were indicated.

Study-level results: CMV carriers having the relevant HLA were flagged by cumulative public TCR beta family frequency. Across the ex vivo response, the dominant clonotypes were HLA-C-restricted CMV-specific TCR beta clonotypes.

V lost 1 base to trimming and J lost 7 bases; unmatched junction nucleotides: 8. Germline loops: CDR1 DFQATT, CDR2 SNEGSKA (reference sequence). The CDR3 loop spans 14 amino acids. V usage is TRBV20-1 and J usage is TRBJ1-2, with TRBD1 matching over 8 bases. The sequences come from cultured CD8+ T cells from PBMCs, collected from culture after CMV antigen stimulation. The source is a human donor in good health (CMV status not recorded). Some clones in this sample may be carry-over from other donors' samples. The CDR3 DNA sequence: TGCAGTGCTAGAGTGAAGACAGGGGAGGCTGGCTACACCTTC. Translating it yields CSARVKTGEAGYTF.